This T cell receptor (beta chain) was sequenced in a study of blood T cell repertoires in COVID-19. CDR1 and CDR2 (germline): SEHNR, FQNEAQ (reference sequence). Deletions cut 4 bases from V and 2 bases from J, with 18 bases between. The CDR3 covers 17 residues. Profiled with immunoSEQ multiplex PCR; TCRdb holds only in-frame clones, not every one. The sample carries some 180,000 clones, more than 75% recorded once. The V call is TRBV7-9, the J call TRBJ1-5, with a tentative D call TRBD1 (5 bases). This TCR was recovered from a man aged 18 to 35 with COVID-19, enrolled during active disease. What was sequenced was peripheral blood. The CDR3 DNA sequence: TGTGCCAGCAGCTCGGCCGGACTTTGGGGGGGCAATCAGCCCCAGCATTTT. Its translation: CASSSAGLWGGNQPQHF.